This T cell receptor beta chain was observed in a study of blood T cell repertoires in COVID-19. The CDR3 consists of 16 residues. Germline assignment: CDR1 SGHVS and CDR2 FNYEAQ. V gave up 5 bases and J gave up 3 bases; unmatched junction bases: 9. As processed by the authors: The assay estimated nucleated cells by amplifying reference gene primers. Method: immunoSEQ multiplex PCR; TCRdb's copy keeps in-frame clones and lacks some. For V, J and clone size, that table is used; D and trimming come from the DNA. The sample shows roughly 73,000 clones, about 92% of them seen only once. Sequences were obtained from peripheral blood. V gene TRBV7-6 combines with J gene TRBJ2-5, with 10 positions matching TRBD2. The clonotype was recovered from a man aged 50 to 60 with acute or convalescent COVID-19. The CDR3 here is CASSVRAGGAEETQYF. The CDR3 coding sequence is TGTGCCAGCAGCGTCCGAGCGGGGGGGGCCGAAGAGACCCAGTACTTC.